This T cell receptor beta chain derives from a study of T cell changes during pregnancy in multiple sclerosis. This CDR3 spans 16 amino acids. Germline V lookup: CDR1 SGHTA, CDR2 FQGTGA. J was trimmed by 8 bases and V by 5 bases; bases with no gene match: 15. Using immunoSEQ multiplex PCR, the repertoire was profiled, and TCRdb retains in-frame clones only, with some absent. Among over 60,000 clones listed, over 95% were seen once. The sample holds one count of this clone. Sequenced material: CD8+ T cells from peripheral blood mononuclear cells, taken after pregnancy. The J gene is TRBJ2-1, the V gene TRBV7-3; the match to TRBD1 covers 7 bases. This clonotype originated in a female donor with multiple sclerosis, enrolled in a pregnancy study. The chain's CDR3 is CASSPHPGTVMDEQFF. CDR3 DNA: TGTGCCAGCAGCCCCCATCCCGGGACAGTTATGGATGAGCAGTTCTTC.